One and the same sample provided the 8 T cell receptor beta chains below, sequenced in a study of PD-1 blockade in classical Hodgkin lymphoma. All trial patients relapsed after autologous stem cell transplantation. The repertoire was sequenced with immunoSEQ multiplex PCR; TCRdb's copy has only in-frame clones and lacks some. The sample yields 90,000 to 120,000 clones, roughly nine tenths seen once. The source material was peripheral blood mononuclear cells (PBMCs), sampled before the second cycle of nivolumab. The receptors shown here come from a human donor with classical Hodgkin lymphoma.

This clone was found a few times. The genes are TRBV27 and TRBJ2-3; a weak D match, TRBD2 (5 bases). The CDR3 is 14 amino acids. Between the trimmed V and J ends, which lost 9 bases and 7 bases, there was a span of 20 bases. Germline CDR1 reads MNHEY; CDR2 reads SMNVEV (reference sequence). The chain's CDR3 is CASSWADSENTQYF. The DNA of the CDR3 is TGTGCCAGTTCTTGGGCGGATAGCGAGAATACGCAGTATTTT.

This chain joins TRBV2 and TRBJ2-1; D uncertain. This CDR3 is built from 14 residues. Between the trimmed V and J ends, which lost 1 base and 3 bases, there was a span of 7 bases. The germline V gene encodes CDR1 SNHLY and CDR2 FYNNEI. In DNA form, the CDR3 reads TGTGCCAGCAGTGAAGTTAACAACTACAATGAGCAGTTCTTC. This sequence encodes CASSEVNNYNEQFF.

The genes are TRBV28 and TRBJ2-7; TRBD1 matches 9 bases. The ends lost 6 bases at V and 3 bases at J; junction bases unmatched: 9. The CDR3 runs to 15 residues. Germline V CDR1 and CDR2: MDHEN, SYDVKM. CDR3: CASSPDRGVIYEQYF. The CDR3 DNA sequence: TGTGCCAGCAGCCCGGACAGGGGCGTCATCTACGAGCAGTACTTC.

The V call is TRBV5-6, the J call TRBJ2-5, with unresolved D. Per germline, CDR1 SGHDT and CDR2 YYEEEE. Trimming took 0 bases from V and 5 from J, leaving 17 bases between them. The CDR3 runs to 16 residues. Here the CDR3 reads CASSLARVASRETQYF. CDR3 sequence (DNA): TGTGCCAGCAGCTTGGCCAGAGTGGCTAGTCGGGAGACCCAGTACTTC.

V gene TRBV7-2 combines with J gene TRBJ2-6; D possibly matches TRBD1 or TRBD2 (5 bases each). With 4 bases removed from V and 0 bases from J, the gap between germline ends came to 19 bases. The CDR3 loop spans 19 amino acids. Germline V gene data show CDR1 as SGHTA and CDR2 as FQGNSA. The CDR3 DNA sequence: TGTGCCAGCAGCTCCCGAGGTGGGGACCCCACCTCTGGGGCCAACGTCCTGACTTTC. Its protein product is CASSSRGGDPTSGANVLTF.

This clone was seen once. The V and J genes are TRBV29-1 and TRBJ1-1; D possibly corresponds to TRBD1 (6 bases). Germline V gene data show CDR1 as SQVTM and CDR2 as ANQGSEA. Trimming removed 6 bases from V and 1 base from J, with 15 bases in between. This CDR3 has 14 residues. The CDR3 coding sequence is TGCAGCGTAGGACAGCCAACAACGAACACTGAAGCTTTCTTT. It is translated as CSVGQPTTNTEAFF. The complete variable domain, with remaining parts taken from reference TRBV29-1 and TRBJ1-1, reads SAVISQKPSRDICQRGTSLTIQCQVDSQVTMMFWYRQQPGQSLTLIATANQGSEATYESGFVIDKFPISRPNLTFSTLTVSNMSPEDSSIYLCSVGQPTTNTEAFFGQGTRLTVV.

The chain has TRBV6-5 and TRBJ1-1; no reliable D call. The germline gives CDR1 MNHEY, CDR2 SVGAGI. There are 15 residues in the CDR3. V was cut by 0 bases and J by 4 bases, with 12 bases left in between. CDR3 DNA sequence: TGTGCCAGCAGTTACTCCGGGAGTGGAGTCACTGAAGCTTTCTTT. Translating gives CASSYSGSGVTEAFF.

This clone was counted a single time. The chain uses TRBV6-1 and TRBJ2-7; D uncertain. The CDR3 is 14 amino acids. Looked up from germline, CDR1 is MNHNS and CDR2 is SASEGT. With 1 base removed from V and 3 bases from J, the gap between germline ends came to 10 bases. The CDR3 bases are TGTGCCAGCAGTGAAGACTGGACGAACTACGAGCAGTACTTC. Protein sequence: CASSEDWTNYEQYF.